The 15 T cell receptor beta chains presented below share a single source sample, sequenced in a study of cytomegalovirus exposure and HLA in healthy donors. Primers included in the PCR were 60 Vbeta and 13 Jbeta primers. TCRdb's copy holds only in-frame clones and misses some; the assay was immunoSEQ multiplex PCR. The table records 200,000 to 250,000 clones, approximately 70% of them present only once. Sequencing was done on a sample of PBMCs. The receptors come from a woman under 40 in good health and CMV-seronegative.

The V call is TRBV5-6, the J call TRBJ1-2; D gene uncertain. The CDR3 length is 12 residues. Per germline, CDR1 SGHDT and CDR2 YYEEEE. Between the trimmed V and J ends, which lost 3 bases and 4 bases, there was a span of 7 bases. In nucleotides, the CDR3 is TGTGCCAGCAGCTCCCAGGCCTATGGCTACACCTTC. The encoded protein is CASSSQAYGYTF.

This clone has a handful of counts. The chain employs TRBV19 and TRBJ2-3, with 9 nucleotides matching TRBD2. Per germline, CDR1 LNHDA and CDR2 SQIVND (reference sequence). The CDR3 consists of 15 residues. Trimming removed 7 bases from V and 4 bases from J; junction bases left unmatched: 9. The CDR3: CASKGASGTADTQYF. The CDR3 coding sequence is TGTGCCAGTAAGGGGGCTAGCGGGACAGCAGATACGCAGTATTTT.

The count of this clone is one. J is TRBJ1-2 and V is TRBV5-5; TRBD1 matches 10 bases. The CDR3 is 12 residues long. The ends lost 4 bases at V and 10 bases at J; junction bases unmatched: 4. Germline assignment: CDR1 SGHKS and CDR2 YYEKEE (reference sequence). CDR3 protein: CASSAGQGDYTF. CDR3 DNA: TGTGCCAGCAGCGCCGGACAGGGGGACTACACCTTC.

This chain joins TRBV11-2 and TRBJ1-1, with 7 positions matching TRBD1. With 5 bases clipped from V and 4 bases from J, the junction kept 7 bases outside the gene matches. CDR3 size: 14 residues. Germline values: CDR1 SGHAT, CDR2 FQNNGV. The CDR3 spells CASSEGAPFTEAFF. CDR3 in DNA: TGTGCCAGCAGCGAGGGGGCGCCGTTCACTGAAGCTTTCTTT. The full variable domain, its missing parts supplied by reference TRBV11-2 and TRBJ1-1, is EAGVAQSPRYKIIEKRQSVAFWCNPISGHATLYWYQQILGQGPKLLIQFQNNGVVDDSQLPKDRFSAERLKGVDSTLKIQPAKLEDSAVYLCASSEGAPFTEAFFGQGTRLTVV.

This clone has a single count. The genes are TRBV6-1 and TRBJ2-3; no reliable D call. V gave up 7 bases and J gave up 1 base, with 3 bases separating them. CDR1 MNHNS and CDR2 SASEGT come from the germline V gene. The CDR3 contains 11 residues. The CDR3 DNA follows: TGTGCCAGCACGGGCACAGATACGCAGTATTTT. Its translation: CASTGTDTQYF.

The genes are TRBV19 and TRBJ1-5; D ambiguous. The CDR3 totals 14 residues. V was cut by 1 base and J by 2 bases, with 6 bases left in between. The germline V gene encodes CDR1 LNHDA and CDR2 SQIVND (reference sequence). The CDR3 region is CASSIARGNQPQHF. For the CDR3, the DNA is TGTGCCAGTAGTATAGCTCGCGGCAATCAGCCCCAGCATTTT.

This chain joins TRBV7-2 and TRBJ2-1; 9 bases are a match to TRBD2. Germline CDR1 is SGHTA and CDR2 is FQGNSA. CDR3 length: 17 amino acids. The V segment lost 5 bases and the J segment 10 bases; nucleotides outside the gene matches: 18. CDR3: CASSPLEGGRAFREQFF. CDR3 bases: TGTGCCAGCAGCCCACTAGAGGGCGGGAGGGCCTTCCGGGAGCAGTTCTTC.

CDR3 sequence: CASSSRTSGIDYEQYF. CDR3 bases: TGTGCCAGCAGCTCCAGGACTAGCGGGATTGATTACGAGCAGTACTTC. The chain couples TRBV7-8 to TRBJ2-7, with 12 bases identical to TRBD2. The CDR3 consists of 16 residues. Germline trimming cut 4 bases from V and 4 bases from J; bases unmatched to any gene: 8. Germline values: CDR1 SGHVS, CDR2 FQNEAQ.

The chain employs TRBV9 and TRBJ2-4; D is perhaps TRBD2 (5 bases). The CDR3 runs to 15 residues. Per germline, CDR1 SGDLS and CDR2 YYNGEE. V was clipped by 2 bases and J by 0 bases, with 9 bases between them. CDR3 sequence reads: CASSVRGLAKNIQYF. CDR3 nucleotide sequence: TGTGCCAGCAGCGTGAGAGGGCTAGCCAAAAACATTCAGTACTTC.

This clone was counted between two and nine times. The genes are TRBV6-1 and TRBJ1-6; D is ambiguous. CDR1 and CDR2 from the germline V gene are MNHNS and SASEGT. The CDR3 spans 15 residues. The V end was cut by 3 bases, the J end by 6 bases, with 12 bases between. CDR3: CASSEVGPSNSPLHF. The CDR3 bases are TGTGCCAGCAGTGAGGTCGGTCCGAGTAATTCACCCCTCCACTTT.

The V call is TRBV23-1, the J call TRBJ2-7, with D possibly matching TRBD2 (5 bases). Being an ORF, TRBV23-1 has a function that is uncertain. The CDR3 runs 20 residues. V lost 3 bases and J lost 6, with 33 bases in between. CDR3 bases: TGCGCCAGCAGTCATCGTCAGATCGGCAGACAAGCGACATGGGAGTGCGAGCAGTACTTC. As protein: CASSHRQIGRQATWECEQYF.

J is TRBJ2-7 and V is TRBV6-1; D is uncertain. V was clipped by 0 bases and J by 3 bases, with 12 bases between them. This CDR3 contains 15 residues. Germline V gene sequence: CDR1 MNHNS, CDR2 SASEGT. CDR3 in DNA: TGTGCCAGCAGTGAAGCTCCAGCGAGTTACTACGAGCAGTACTTC. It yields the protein CASSEAPASYYEQYF.

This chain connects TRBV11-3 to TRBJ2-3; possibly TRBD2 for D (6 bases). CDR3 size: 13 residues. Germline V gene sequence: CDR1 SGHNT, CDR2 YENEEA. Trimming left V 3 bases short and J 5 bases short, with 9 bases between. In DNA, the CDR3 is TGTGCCAGCAGCTTGGGAGCGGGAGATACGCAGTATTTT. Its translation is CASSLGAGDTQYF.

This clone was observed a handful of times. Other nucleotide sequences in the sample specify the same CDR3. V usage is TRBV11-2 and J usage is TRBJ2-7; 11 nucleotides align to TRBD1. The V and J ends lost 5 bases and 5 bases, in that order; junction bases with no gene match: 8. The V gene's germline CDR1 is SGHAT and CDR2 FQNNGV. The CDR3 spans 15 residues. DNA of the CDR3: TGTGCCAGCAGCCTCGTAGGACAGGGGGCGAACGAGCAGTACTTC. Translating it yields CASSLVGQGANEQYF.

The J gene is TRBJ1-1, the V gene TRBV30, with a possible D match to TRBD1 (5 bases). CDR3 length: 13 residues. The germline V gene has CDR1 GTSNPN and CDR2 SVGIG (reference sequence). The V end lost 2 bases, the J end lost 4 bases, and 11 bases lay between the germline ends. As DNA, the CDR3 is TGTGCCTGGAGTCTCCAGGGTGGCACTGAAGCTTTCTTT. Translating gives CAWSLQGGTEAFF.